A selection of T cell receptor beta chains follows, all from one sample in a study of identical twins. Using its own MiXCR run on the 5' RACE reads, TCRdb lists one record per CDR3 protein. This table has about 890,000 distinct CDR3 sequences, 9% to 15% appearing once. This sample also appeared in a second study, on yellow fever vaccine responses in identical twins.

What was sequenced was PBMCs. The source of these receptors is a woman between 18 and 30 years old in good health. The CDR3 runs from the conserved cysteine through the conserved F or W. D genes are given only for firm matches. Clone sizes are given selectively: once, few, many, or a class where the clone is expanded.

TRBV6-5	TRBJ2-7	-	-	CASSYCGYYEQYF	TGTGCCAGCAGTTACTGCGGGTACTACGAGCAGTACTTC
TRBV5-1	TRBJ2-1	TRBD2	many	CASSQGLAGVIEQFF	TGCGCCAGCAGCCAAGGACTAGCGGGAGTTATTGAGCAGTTCTTC
TRBV27	TRBJ2-3	-	-	CASAPVSSKADTQYF	TGTGCCAGCGCCCCGGTGAGCTCCAAAGCAGATACGCAGTATTTT
TRBV5-1	TRBJ2-1	TRBD1	many	CASSLRDRVNEQFF	TGCGCCAGCAGTCTCAGGGACAGGGTGAATGAGCAGTTCTTC
TRBV24-1	TRBJ2-5	TRBD1	-	CATGGDRAQETQYF	TGTGCCACCGGAGGGGACAGGGCACAAGAGACCCAGTACTTC
TRBV12-3/TRBV12-4	TRBJ2-3	-	few	CASSLGAGPADTQYF	TGTGCCAGCAGTTTAGGGGCGGGACCGGCAGATACGCAGTATTTT
TRBV4-2	TRBJ2-1	-	-	CASSPPFLGSYNEQFF	TGTGCCAGCAGCCCACCCTTTCTGGGCTCCTACAATGAGCAGTTCTTC
TRBV13	TRBJ2-4	-	-	CASSSTTYRLAKNIQYF	TGTGCCAGCAGCTCTACCACCTACCGGCTAGCCAAAAACATTCAGTACTTC
TRBV5-1	TRBJ2-5	-	-	CASSQQGPETQYF	TGCGCCAGCAGCCAGCAGGGCCCAGAGACCCAGTACTTC
TRBV19	TRBJ2-7	-	many	CASSILGHEQYF	TGTGCCAGTAGTATTCTAGGCCACGAGCAGTACTTC
TRBV18	TRBJ1-1	-	-	CASSNARSEAFF	TGTGCCAGCTCCAACGCTAGGAGTGAAGCTTTCTTT
TRBV6-5	TRBJ1-5	TRBD1	-	CASSYTGVNQPQHF	TGTGCCAGCAGTTACACAGGGGTCAATCAGCCCCAGCATTTT
TRBV9	TRBJ2-5	-	many	CASSVAEAEPQETQYF	TGTGCCAGCAGCGTAGCCGAGGCGGAGCCCCAAGAGACCCAGTACTTC
TRBV12-3/TRBV12-4	TRBJ2-3	-	many	CASSSKTGSTDTQYF	TGTGCCAGCAGTTCGAAGACAGGAAGCACAGATACGCAGTATTTT
TRBV5-5	TRBJ2-5	-	few	CASSLDGGEETQYF	TGTGCCAGCAGCTTGGATGGAGGGGAAGAGACCCAGTACTTC
TRBV4-1	TRBJ2-1	TRBD2	-	CASSHPVAGVKDNEQFF	TGCGCCAGCAGCCACCCGGTGGCGGGAGTGAAGGACAATGAGCAGTTCTTC
TRBV20-1	TRBJ2-1	TRBD1	few	CSARAGGDRNEQFF	TGCAGTGCTAGAGCAGGGGGCGATCGAAATGAGCAGTTCTTC
TRBV12-3/TRBV12-4	TRBJ2-2	TRBD1	many	CATLTTGLLTGELFF	TGTGCCACCCTGACGACAGGGCTCCTGACCGGGGAGCTGTTTTTT
TRBV7-2	TRBJ1-1	-	few	CASSSDIRGGTEAFF	TGTGCCAGCAGCTCGGACATCCGAGGGGGCACTGAAGCTTTCTTT
TRBV20-1	TRBJ2-1	TRBD2	-	CSARLIVAGVFNEQFF	TGCAGTGCTAGATTGATAGTAGCGGGAGTATTCAATGAGCAGTTCTTC
TRBV4-1	TRBJ2-4	-	-	CASSQDWRVKNIQYF	TGCGCCAGCAGCCAAGATTGGAGGGTCAAAAACATTCAGTACTTC
TRBV7-8	TRBJ2-1	TRBD2	-	CASSLVGGLAGANEQFF	TGTGCCAGCAGCTTAGTAGGGGGACTAGCGGGAGCCAATGAGCAGTTCTTC
TRBV20-1	TRBJ1-5	-	few	CSARQHLNQPQHF	TGCAGTGCTAGGCAGCATCTCAATCAGCCCCAGCATTTT
TRBV10-3	TRBJ2-2	-	few	CAIKRAGDTPPNTGELFF	TGTGCCATCAAAAGGGCAGGGGACACACCCCCGAACACCGGGGAGCTGTTTTTT
TRBV18	TRBJ2-5	-	few	CASSPWQGETQYF	TGTGCCAGCTCACCATGGCAGGGAGAGACCCAGTACTTC
TRBV7-2	TRBJ2-3	TRBD2	-	CASSLGLAGQLTDTQYF	TGTGCCAGCAGCTTAGGCCTAGCGGGGCAGCTCACAGATACGCAGTATTTT
TRBV28	TRBJ2-1	TRBD2	few	CASRTSGDYNEQFF	TGTGCCAGCAGAACTAGCGGGGATTACAATGAGCAGTTCTTC
TRBV5-1	TRBJ1-1	-	few	CASSLEGGGTRNTEAFF	TGCGCCAGCAGCTTGGAGGGGGGAGGCACCAGGAACACTGAAGCTTTCTTT
TRBV28	TRBJ1-4	-	many	CASSFEYANEKLFF	TGTGCCAGCAGTTTCGAGTACGCTAATGAAAAACTGTTTTTT
TRBV4-1	TRBJ2-7	TRBD2	-	CASSQEGLAGEYEQYF	TGCGCCAGCAGCCAAGAAGGACTAGCGGGAGAGTACGAGCAGTACTTC
TRBV5-1	TRBJ2-3	-	-	CASSLVMGDGTDTQYF	TGCGCCAGCAGCTTGGTCATGGGGGATGGCACAGATACGCAGTATTTT
TRBV6-5	TRBJ1-5	-	few	CASSYRGNRSNQPQHF	TGTGCCAGCAGTTACCGGGGAAATAGAAGCAATCAGCCCCAGCATTTT
TRBV7-9	TRBJ1-2	-	few	CASSPPLGAAYGYTF	TGTGCCAGCAGCCCTCCCCTGGGAGCTGCCTATGGCTACACCTTC
TRBV5-1	TRBJ2-1	-	few	CASSHDGYNEQFF	TGCGCCAGCAGCCATGACGGCTACAATGAGCAGTTCTTC
TRBV11-2	TRBJ2-1	-	-	CASSLGSIEQFF	TGTGCCAGCAGCTTAGGGTCAATCGAGCAGTTCTTC
TRBV20-1	TRBJ2-1	TRBD2	-	CSARFLAGTTYNEQFF	TGCAGTGCTAGGTTCCTAGCGGGAACAACCTACAATGAGCAGTTCTTC
TRBV5-1	TRBJ2-1	-	few	CASSLSEYNEQFF	TGCGCCAGCAGCTTGAGTGAGTACAATGAGCAGTTCTTC
TRBV10-3	TRBJ1-2	-	-	CAISRDYGYTF	TGTGCCATCAGTCGCGACTATGGCTACACCTTC
TRBV6-5	TRBJ1-2	-	-	CASSYSTGAAGGYTF	TGTGCCAGCAGTTACTCAACCGGGGCGGCCGGCGGCTACACCTTC
TRBV28	TRBJ1-1	-	few	CASSLEQVNTEAFF	TGTGCCAGCAGTTTGGAACAAGTGAACACTGAAGCTTTCTTT
TRBV20-1	TRBJ2-7	TRBD2	-	CSAVTSGDYYEQYF	TGCAGTGCAGTAACTAGCGGAGACTACTACGAGCAGTACTTC
TRBV2	TRBJ1-5	-	few	CASSGGNNQPQHF	TGTGCCAGCAGTGGAGGGAACAATCAGCCCCAGCATTTT
TRBV6-5	TRBJ2-1	-	many	CASSYSRGNEQFF	TGTGCCAGCAGCTACTCGAGGGGGAATGAGCAGTTCTTC
TRBV2	TRBJ1-2	-	-	CASKNSRENYGYTF	TGTGCCAGCAAGAACAGCAGGGAGAACTATGGCTACACCTTC